The next 31 T cell receptor beta chains were all read from a single sample in a study of T cell responses to AZD1222 COVID-19 vaccine. Sequencing was performed with immunoSEQ multiplex PCR; in TCRdb, only in-frame clones are kept and a portion is missing. The sample includes about 120,000 clones, 80% to 90% of them seen just once. The specimen comprised peripheral blood, sampled on day 0 of AZD1222 vaccination. The receptor source for this set is an adult in good health.

The chain links TRBV27 to TRBJ2-2; TRBD2 is a possible D gene (5 bases). The CDR3 is made up of 16 amino acids. V was clipped by 0 bases and J by 6 bases, with 14 bases between them. Germline V lookup: CDR1 MNHEY, CDR2 SMNVEV (reference sequence). CDR3 in DNA: TGTGCCAGCAGTTTATCTTGGGCCCCGGGGTCCGGGGAGCTGTTTTTT. It specifies CASSLSWAPGSGELFF.

V is TRBV9 and J is TRBJ2-3; TRBD2 matches 10 bases. The V gene's germline CDR1 is SGDLS and CDR2 YYNGEE. Losses at the gene ends were 0 bases for V and 4 bases for J; bases not matched to a gene: 5. This CDR3 region has 16 residues. The CDR3 nucleotides are TGTGCCAGCAGCGTAGATCAAGCGGGAGGGGCAGATACGCAGTATTTT. Amino acid sequence: CASSVDQAGGADTQYF.

The chain has TRBV12-3 or TRBV12-4 and TRBJ2-7, with unresolved D. The CDR3 length is 13 residues. Between the trimmed V and J ends, which lost 0 bases and 1 base, there was a span of 4 bases. The CDR3 region has the DNA TGTGCCAGCAGTTTAGCGGGGTCCTACGAGCAGTACTTC. Protein product: CASSLAGSYEQYF.

This clone was observed a handful of times. The chain uses TRBV7-9 and TRBJ2-3; D gene ambiguous. The CDR3 sequence is 11 residues long. V gave up 5 bases and J gave up 11 bases, with 11 bases separating them. Per germline, CDR1 SEHNR and CDR2 FQNEAQ (reference sequence). CDR3 sequence (DNA): TGTGCCAGCAGCCCGGTGGGTGAGCAGTATTTT. Its protein is CASSPVGEQYF.

For the CDR3, the DNA is TGTGCCAGCAGTTCACAGGGAACTGAAGCTTTCTTT. Encoded protein: CASSSQGTEAFF. This chain links TRBV28 with TRBJ1-1; TRBD1 is a possible D gene (6 bases). V was cut by 4 bases and J by 5 bases, with 8 bases left in between. Germline V gene sequence: CDR1 MDHEN, CDR2 SYDVKM. This CDR3 has 12 residues.

The chain combines TRBV18 with TRBJ2-7, with TRBD2 identical over 8 bases. J was trimmed by 7 bases and V by 3 bases; bases with no gene match: 8. The CDR3 consists of 14 residues. In germline, CDR1 is KGHSH, CDR2 LQKENI. The DNA for the CDR3 is TGTGCCAGCTCACCTTCCGGGACTAGGGAAGAGCAGTACTTC. Encoded protein: CASSPSGTREEQYF.

The chain joins TRBV6-2 or TRBV6-3 to TRBJ2-1; no firm D call. From germline, CDR1 is MNHEY and CDR2 SVGEGT. The CDR3 extends over 15 amino acids. V was pared by 5 bases and J by 2 bases, with 13 bases between. The CDR3 DNA reads TGTGCCAGCAGTGACGCAACCCGGCCCTACAATGAGCAGTTCTTC. Translating gives CASSDATRPYNEQFF.

The rearrangement links TRBV7-8 to TRBJ2-1; 11 nucleotides match TRBD2. V trimming: 5 bases; J trimming: 3 bases; junction bases outside the gene matches: 6. Germline V lookup: CDR1 SGHVS, CDR2 FQNEAQ. The CDR3 length is 16 residues. The CDR3 DNA is TGTGCCAGCAGCCCGTCCGGGACTAGCGGCTACAATGAGCAGTTCTTC. Protein: CASSPSGTSGYNEQFF.

The rearrangement links TRBV6-5 to TRBJ1-5, with a possible D match to TRBD1 (6 bases). Germline loops: CDR1 MNHEY, CDR2 SVGAGI. The length of the CDR3 is 13 residues. V was trimmed by 6 bases and J by 5 bases, leaving 11 bases between them. The CDR3 spells CASSRDRYQPQHF. DNA for the CDR3: TGTGCCAGCAGCCGAGACAGGTATCAGCCCCAGCATTTT.

V gene TRBV2 combines with J gene TRBJ2-1, with 7 bases identical to TRBD2. This CDR3 is 17 amino acids long. CDR1 and CDR2 from the germline V gene are SNHLY and FYNNEI. Trimming cost V 3 bases and J 4 bases; bases outside gene matches: 12. The CDR3 region is CASSDGTILLTYNEQFF. CDR3 coding DNA: TGTGCCAGCAGTGACGGGACTATCCTACTCACATACAATGAGCAGTTCTTC.

This chain joins TRBV9 and TRBJ1-1; D gene unclear. The germline CDR1 and CDR2 sequences are SGDLS and YYNGEE. This CDR3 is built from 14 residues. V dropped 0 bases and J dropped 2 bases, with 8 bases sitting between them. The CDR3 bases are TGTGCCAGCAGCGTAGATCCAGTAAACACTGAAGCTTTCTTT. This sequence encodes CASSVDPVNTEAFF.

This chain links TRBV11-2 with TRBJ2-3; tentatively, D is TRBD1 (5 bases). Germline lookup yields CDR1 SGHAT and CDR2 FQNNGV. This CDR3 region has 15 residues. Trimming took off 4 bases at V and 2 bases at J, with 13 bases between the two ends. The CDR3 here is CASSSQGIITDTQYF. The CDR3 DNA reads as TGTGCCAGCAGCTCTCAGGGCATAATCACAGATACGCAGTATTTT.

The chain uses TRBV27 and TRBJ1-2; 7 bases agree with TRBD1. V shed 0 bases, J shed 4 bases, and the junction held 5 bases outside the gene matches. The CDR3 has 15 amino acids. Germline V CDR1 and CDR2: MNHEY, SMNVEV (reference sequence). The CDR3 is CASSLSVGGSYGYTF. The DNA for the CDR3 is TGTGCCAGCAGTTTATCGGTAGGGGGCAGCTATGGCTACACCTTC.

The gene calls are TRBV9 and TRBJ2-1; 10 bases map to TRBD2. The CDR3 has 16 residues. Germline V lookup: CDR1 SGDLS, CDR2 YYNGEE. The J segment lost 4 bases and the V segment lost 0 bases, leaving 4 bases of the junction unmatched. The CDR3 is CASSVAPAGGYNEQFF. DNA of the CDR3: TGTGCCAGCAGCGTAGCCCCAGCGGGAGGGTACAATGAGCAGTTCTTC.

The genes are TRBV5-6 and TRBJ2-7; D is unresolved. The V end was cut by 5 bases, the J end by 4 bases, with 10 bases between. Germline V gene data show CDR1 as SGHDT and CDR2 as YYEEEE. The CDR3 loop spans 12 amino acids. The CDR3 region is CASSPGGYEQYF. The CDR3 coding sequence is TGTGCCAGCAGTCCGGGTGGGTACGAGCAGTACTTC.

The chain recombines TRBV6-5 with TRBJ2-1; D remains unclear. This CDR3 is built from 15 residues. With 6 bases removed from V and 0 bases from J, the gap between germline ends came to 12 bases. Germline CDR1 MNHEY, CDR2 SVGAGI. CDR3 in DNA: TGTGCCAGCAGAGGAATTAGAAGCTCCTACAATGAGCAGTTCTTC. Amino acids: CASRGIRSSYNEQFF.

This chain joins TRBV7-2 and TRBJ1-5, with 7 bases lining up with TRBD1. J gave up 5 bases and V 5 bases, and 9 bases lay outside the gene matches. CDR1 and CDR2 (germline): SGHTA, FQGNSA. CDR3 length: 15 residues. DNA of the CDR3: TGTGCCAGCAGCCCCGACAGGGTAGGTGATCAGCCCCAGCATTTT. The encoded protein is CASSPDRVGDQPQHF.

The J gene is TRBJ1-6, the V gene TRBV11-2; D is unresolved. The CDR3 runs to 15 residues. V lost 3 bases, J lost 5 bases, and 11 bases lay in between. From germline, CDR1 is SGHAT and CDR2 FQNNGV. In nucleotides, the CDR3 is TGTGCCAGCAGCTTCGGAACACCAAATAATTCACCCCTCCACTTT. It specifies CASSFGTPNNSPLHF. The full variable domain, with the rest looked up from reference TRBV11-2 and TRBJ1-6, is EAGVAQSPRYKIIEKRQSVAFWCNPISGHATLYWYQQILGQGPKLLIQFQNNGVVDDSQLPKDRFSAERLKGVDSTLKIQPAKLEDSAVYLCASSFGTPNNSPLHFGNGTRLTVT.

The chain uses TRBV10-2 and TRBJ1-6; 7 bases line up with TRBD1. The germline V gene has CDR1 WSHSY and CDR2 SAAADI. The trim removed 3 bases at V and 4 bases at J, leaving 6 bases unmatched. The CDR3 runs 16 residues. CDR3 DNA sequence: TGCGCCAGCAGTGACCCTCGACAGGGTTATAATTCACCCCTCCACTTT. This encodes CASSDPRQGYNSPLHF.

The J gene is TRBJ2-5, the V gene TRBV5-1; TRBD2 agrees at 8 bases. The CDR3 is 16 amino acids. Looked up from germline, CDR1 is SGHRS and CDR2 is YFSETQ. After removal of 3 bases from V and 1 base from J, the junction contained 8 bases not matched to a gene. The CDR3: CASSSGGGGGQETQYF. The CDR3 bases are TGCGCCAGCAGCTCCGGGGGGGGCGGCGGCCAAGAGACCCAGTACTTC.

The table lists this clone with a count of one. V usage is TRBV28 and J usage is TRBJ1-4; 9 bases agree with TRBD1. The CDR3 contains 18 residues. Per the germline V gene, CDR1 is MDHEN and CDR2 is SYDVKM. V shed 5 bases, J shed 2 bases, and the junction held 12 bases outside the gene matches. CDR3 DNA sequence: TGTGCCAGCAGTCGGGACAGGGTCGGTTTTGGGACTAATGAAAAACTGTTTTTT. It yields the protein CASSRDRVGFGTNEKLFF. Complete variable domain (other parts from reference TRBV28 and TRBJ1-4): DVKVTQSSRYLVKRTGEKVFLECVQDMDHENMFWYRQDPGLGLRLIYFSYDVKMKEKGDIPEGYSVSREKKERFSLILESASTNQTSMYLCASSRDRVGFGTNEKLFFGSGTQLSVL.

The rearrangement uses TRBV7-9 and TRBJ2-2, with a weak D call TRBD2 (6 bases). Trimming removed 5 bases from V and 7 bases from J, with 20 bases in between. Germline V gene lookup returns CDR1 SEHNR and CDR2 FQNEAQ (reference sequence). The CDR3 is 16 amino acids. The CDR3 region is CASSPPNGGGSGELFF. The CDR3 DNA sequence: TGTGCCAGCAGCCCCCCAAATGGGGGAGGAAGCGGGGAGCTGTTTTTT.

The chain joins TRBV6-5 to TRBJ1-3, with 8 bases that match TRBD1. Germline V gene sequence: CDR1 MNHEY, CDR2 SVGAGI. With 7 bases clipped from V and 0 bases from J, the junction kept 5 bases outside the gene matches. The CDR3 is made up of 15 amino acids. As DNA, the CDR3 is TGTGCCAGCACCCAGGGGGCCATCTCTGGAAACACCATATATTTT. Its protein is CASTQGAISGNTIYF.

The genes are TRBV2 and TRBJ1-5; a weak D match, TRBD1 (5 bases). The CDR3 totals 15 residues. The V end was cut by 2 bases, the J end by 5 bases, with 13 bases between. CDR1 is SNHLY, CDR2 FYNNEI, per germline. The CDR3 region is CASSERLGDHQPQHF. The DNA for the CDR3 is TGTGCCAGCAGTGAACGGTTGGGGGACCATCAGCCCCAGCATTTT.

J is TRBJ2-7 and V is TRBV11-2; D is perhaps TRBD1 (7 bases). Germline-derived CDR1 and CDR2 are SGHAT and FQNNGV. The CDR3 length is 14 residues. V lost 5 bases and J 3 bases, leaving 14 bases between the germline ends. The CDR3 bases are TGTGCCAGCAGCCCATCAGGGGGGAACTACGAGCAGTACTTC. Protein sequence: CASSPSGGNYEQYF.

The J gene is TRBJ2-7, the V gene TRBV2; the D gene is possibly TRBD1 (6 bases). The length of the CDR3 is 14 residues. Germline V gene lookup returns CDR1 SNHLY and CDR2 FYNNEI. V was trimmed by 7 bases and J by 7 bases, leaving 20 bases between them. CDR3 sequence (DNA): TGTGCCAGCACCTTCCAGACAGGCCCAGGGGAGCAGTACTTC. Translation gives CASTFQTGPGEQYF.

The chain carries TRBV7-9 and TRBJ2-7; 8 positions agree with TRBD1. The trim removed 6 bases at V and 5 bases at J, leaving 9 bases unmatched. This CDR3 has 14 amino acids. The germline V gene encodes CDR1 SEHNR and CDR2 FQNEAQ (reference sequence). In DNA form, the CDR3 reads TGTGCCAGCAGGCCCGACAGGGGCAGGAACGAGCAGTACTTC. It encodes CASRPDRGRNEQYF. The full variable domain, completed using reference TRBV7-9 and TRBJ2-7, is DTGVSQNPRHKITKRGQNVTFRCDPISEHNRLYWYRQTLGQGPEFLTYFQNEAQLEKSRLLSDRFSAERPKGSFSTLEIQRTEQGDSAMYLCASRPDRGRNEQYFGPGTRLTVT.

The V and J genes are TRBV6-1 and TRBJ2-5; no reliable D call. The CDR3 extends over 14 amino acids. Looked up from germline, CDR1 is MNHNS and CDR2 is SASEGT. V lost 1 base, J lost 5 bases, and 11 bases lay in between. CDR3 sequence: CASSEVGLVETQYF. CDR3 in DNA: TGTGCCAGCAGTGAAGTCGGCCTTGTGGAGACCCAGTACTTC.

The chain employs TRBV4-1 and TRBJ2-1; 12 nucleotides line up with TRBD2. The CDR3 has 15 residues. Germline V lookup: CDR1 MGHRA, CDR2 YSYEKL. V shed 1 base and J 9 bases; nucleotides not matched to a gene: 4. CDR3 loop: CASSQAGLAGREQFF. CDR3 nucleotides: TGCGCCAGCAGCCAAGCGGGACTAGCGGGCCGTGAGCAGTTCTTC.

This clone has a single count. V gene TRBV9 combines with J gene TRBJ1-3; maybe TRBD1 (5 bases). Germline lookup yields CDR1 SGDLS and CDR2 YYNGEE. CDR3 size: 14 residues. V was shortened by 0 bases and J by 4 bases, with 8 bases between the two germline ends. CDR3 sequence reads: CASSVGGVGNTIYF. The CDR3 coding sequence is TGTGCCAGCAGCGTAGGAGGGGTGGGAAACACCATATATTTT.

This clone was recorded many times. The identical CDR3 is also encoded by other nucleotide sequences in the sample. This rearrangement joins TRBV6-5 to TRBJ1-5, with D unclear. There are 13 residues in the CDR3. Germline V gene sequence: CDR1 MNHEY, CDR2 SVGAGI. Trimming removed 4 bases from V and 4 bases from J, with 8 bases in between. The CDR3 bases are TGTGCCAGCAGTTTTGACATGAATCAGCCCCAGCATTTT. Its translation is CASSFDMNQPQHF.